This T cell receptor (beta chain) was observed in a study of blood T cell repertoires in COVID-19. Sequencing used immunoSEQ multiplex PCR; TCRdb keeps in-frame clones, though not all of them. Counted here are roughly 99,000 clones, roughly 84% occurring once; the ten biggest clones make up approximately 4%. Trimming pared 6 bases from V and 2 bases from J, leaving 13 bases between. Germline V gives CDR1 MDHEN, CDR2 SYDVKM. This CDR3 region has 14 residues. The sample comprised peripheral blood. The chain combines TRBV28 with TRBJ1-1; possibly TRBD1 for D (5 bases). This sequence was found in a human donor in a cohort sampled during active COVID-19. CDR3 nucleotides: TGTGCCAGCAGGACGGCGGGGGGAAACACTGAAGCTTTCTTT. As protein: CASRTAGGNTEAFF.